This T cell receptor (beta chain) is from a study of regulatory T cells in long-lasting Graves disease. This clonotype was found a few times. Arm-PCR of CDR3 regions with iRepertoire HTBI primers generated TCR beta libraries. TCRdb used MiXCR to reprocess the multiplex PCR reads, holding one entry per CDR3 protein. The profile covers under 700,000 distinct CDR3 sequences, with about 16% appearing a single time and roughly 25% taken by the ten largest. V trimming: 3 bases; J trimming: 0 bases; junction bases outside the gene matches: 3. Germline-derived CDR1 and CDR2 are SGHNT and YENEEA. The CDR3 has 17 amino acids. The time point: newly diagnosed GD, antithyroid drugs for less than 3 months. Isolated PBMC RNA provided the starting material for the TCR library. This sample was shared with a second study, whose subject was T cells in Graves' hyperthyroidism and ophthalmopathy.

The sequences come from peripheral blood mononuclear cells (PBMCs), collected at new diagnosis, from a patient treated with antithyroid drugs. The sequence derives from a woman aged 35-65 years with Graves disease. The genes are TRBV11-3 and TRBJ2-6; 9 nucleotides agree with TRBD1. The CDR3 reads CASSLGTGSSGANVLTF. CDR3 nucleotides: TGTGCCAGCAGCTTGGGGACAGGGAGCTCTGGGGCCAACGTCCTGACTTTC.